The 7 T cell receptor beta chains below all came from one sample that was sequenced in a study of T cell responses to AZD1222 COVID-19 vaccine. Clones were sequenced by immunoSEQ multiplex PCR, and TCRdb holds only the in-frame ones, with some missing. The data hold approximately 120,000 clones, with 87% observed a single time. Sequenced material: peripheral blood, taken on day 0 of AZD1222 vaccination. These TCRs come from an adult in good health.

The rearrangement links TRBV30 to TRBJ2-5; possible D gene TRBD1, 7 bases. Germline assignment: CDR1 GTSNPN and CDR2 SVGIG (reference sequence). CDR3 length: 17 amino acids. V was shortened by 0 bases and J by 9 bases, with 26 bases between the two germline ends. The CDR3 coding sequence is TGTGCCTGGAGTGTCTCTGAGGGGGGCAAAAGAGACAGGGCCCAGTACTTC. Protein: CAWSVSEGGKRDRAQYF.

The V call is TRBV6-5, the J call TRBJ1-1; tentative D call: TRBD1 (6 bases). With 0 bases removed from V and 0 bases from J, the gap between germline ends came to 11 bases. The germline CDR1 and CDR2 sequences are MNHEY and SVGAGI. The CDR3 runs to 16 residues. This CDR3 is CASSYSPRTVNTEAFF. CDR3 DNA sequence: TGTGCCAGCAGTTACTCGCCTCGGACAGTGAACACTGAAGCTTTCTTT.

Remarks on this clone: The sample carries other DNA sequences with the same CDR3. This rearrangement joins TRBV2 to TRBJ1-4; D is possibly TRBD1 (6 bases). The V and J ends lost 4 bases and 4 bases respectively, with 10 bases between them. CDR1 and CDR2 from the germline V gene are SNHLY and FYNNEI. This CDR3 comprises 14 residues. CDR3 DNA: TGTGCCAGCAGTGGCGGACAGAGTAATGAAAAACTGTTTTTT. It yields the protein CASSGGQSNEKLFF.

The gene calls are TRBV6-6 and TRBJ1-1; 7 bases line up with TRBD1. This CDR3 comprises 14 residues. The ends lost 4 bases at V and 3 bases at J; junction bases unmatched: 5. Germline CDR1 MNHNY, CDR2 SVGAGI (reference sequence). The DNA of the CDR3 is TGTGCCAGCAGTTCAGGGGGATTTGACACTGAAGCTTTCTTT. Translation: CASSSGGFDTEAFF.

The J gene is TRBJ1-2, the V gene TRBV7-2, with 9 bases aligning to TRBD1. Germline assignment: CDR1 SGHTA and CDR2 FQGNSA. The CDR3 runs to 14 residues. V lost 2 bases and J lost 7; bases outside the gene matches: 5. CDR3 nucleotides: TGTGCCAGCAGCTTACACAGGGGGCCGTCTGGCTACACCTTC. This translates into CASSLHRGPSGYTF. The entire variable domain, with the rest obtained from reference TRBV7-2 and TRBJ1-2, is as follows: GAGVSQSPSNKVTEKGKDVELRCDPISGHTALYWYRQSLGQGLEFLIYFQGNSAPDKSGLPSDRFSAERTGGSVSTLTIQRTQQEDSAVYLCASSLHRGPSGYTFGSGTRLTVV.

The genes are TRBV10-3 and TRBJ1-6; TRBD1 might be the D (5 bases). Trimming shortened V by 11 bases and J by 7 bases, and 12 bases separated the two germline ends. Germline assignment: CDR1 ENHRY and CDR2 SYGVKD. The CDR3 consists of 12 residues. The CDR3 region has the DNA TGTGCCGTCCGGGACTCGAATTCACCCCTCCACTTT. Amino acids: CAVRDSNSPLHF.

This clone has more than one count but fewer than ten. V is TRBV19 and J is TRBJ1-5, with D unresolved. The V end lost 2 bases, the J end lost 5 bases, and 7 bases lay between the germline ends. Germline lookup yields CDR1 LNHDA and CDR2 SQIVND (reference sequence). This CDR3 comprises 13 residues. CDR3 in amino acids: CASSIIADQPQHF. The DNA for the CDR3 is TGTGCCAGTAGTATAATCGCGGATCAGCCCCAGCATTTT.